Listed below are T cell receptor beta chains from one sample, sequenced in a study of PD-L1 blockade in urothelial cancer. Generated by immunoSEQ multiplex PCR, the TCRdb table keeps only in-frame clones and is missing some. The sample shows about 74,000 clones, under 90% of them seen only once. Here the sequenced sample was PBMCs, taken around atezolizumab (anti-PD-L1) treatment. These receptors all stem from a man in his sixties or seventies with urothelial cancer. Both conserved end residues are part of each CDR3.

V gene: TRBV28
J gene: TRBJ2-3
CDR3 protein: CASSFRQVSTDTQYF

V gene: TRBV19
J gene: TRBJ2-7
CDR3 protein: CASRHTGHPTYEQYF

V gene: TRBV14
J gene: TRBJ2-7
CDR3 protein: CASSHGGLAGYYEQYF

V gene: TRBV5-1
J gene: TRBJ2-5
CDR3 protein: CASSPLQDRASGTQYF

V gene: TRBV5-1
J gene: TRBJ2-5
CDR3 protein: CASRYSGSQETQYF

V gene: TRBV7-9
J gene: TRBJ2-7
CDR3 protein: CASSLGQLSYEQYF

V gene: TRBV29-1
J gene: TRBJ1-2
CDR3 protein: CSVDSVNYGYTF

V gene: TRBV27
J gene: TRBJ2-5
CDR3 protein: CASSLGRTSGRAGQETQYF

V gene: TRBV5-6
J gene: TRBJ1-3
CDR3 protein: CASSSRRAYGNTIYF

V gene: TRBV28
J gene: TRBJ2-1
CDR3 protein: CASYGASGDEQFF

V gene: TRBV7-6
J gene: TRBJ2-1
CDR3 protein: CASSFGVGGVSSYNEQFF

V gene: TRBV6-6
J gene: TRBJ1-4
CDR3 protein: CASRNSQQGTNEKLFF

V gene: TRBV28
J gene: TRBJ2-3
CDR3 protein: CATLAEGDTQYF

V gene: TRBV5-4
J gene: TRBJ2-3
CDR3 protein: CASSSPSGPSTDTQYF

V gene: TRBV15
J gene: TRBJ2-1
CDR3 protein: CATSRDGLAGVEEQFF

V gene: TRBV28
J gene: TRBJ1-1
CDR3 protein: CASSSAAGGNTEAFF

V gene: TRBV6-6
J gene: TRBJ2-7
CDR3 protein: CASSSTGEAHEQYF

V gene: TRBV7-9
J gene: TRBJ2-3
CDR3 protein: CASRPESGTSTQYF

V gene: TRBV6-5
J gene: TRBJ1-4
CDR3 protein: CASSYSRSGGLEKLFF

V gene: TRBV9
J gene: TRBJ2-5
CDR3 protein: CASSPNGQEETQYF

V gene: TRBV5-4
J gene: TRBJ2-3
CDR3 protein: CASSPGTSGTQRTQYF

V gene: TRBV18
J gene: TRBJ2-1
CDR3 protein: CASSPPTGVSNEQFF

V gene: TRBV6-5
J gene: TRBJ2-2
CDR3 protein: CASSQRAGELFF

V gene: TRBV11-2
J gene: TRBJ1-2
CDR3 protein: CASSLVNPLRGTLNGYTF

V gene: TRBV28
J gene: TRBJ2-4
CDR3 protein: CASSKPGQGTKNIQYF

V gene: TRBV5-4
J gene: TRBJ2-2
CDR3 protein: CASSPGTSGNTGELFF

V gene: TRBV9
J gene: TRBJ2-5
CDR3 protein: CASSVGPAGNRETQYF

V gene: TRBV5-1
J gene: TRBJ2-1
CDR3 protein: CASSLRPPGIAGSNEQFF

V gene: TRBV11-2
J gene: TRBJ2-1
CDR3 protein: CASSLVPSGRHEQFF

V gene: TRBV5-1
J gene: TRBJ2-7
CDR3 protein: CASSLATGGHSYEQYF

V gene: TRBV5-1
J gene: TRBJ2-7
CDR3 protein: CASSLMLGGRAGSYEQYF

V gene: TRBV12-5
J gene: TRBJ2-7
CDR3 protein: CASGLVTANEQYF

V gene: TRBV30
J gene: TRBJ2-7
CDR3 protein: CAWSSGRAYEQYF

V gene: TRBV28
J gene: TRBJ2-7
CDR3 protein: CASSLDGLAGGEQYF

V gene: TRBV10-3
J gene: TRBJ2-7
CDR3 protein: CAISTGSYEQYF

V gene: TRBV11-1
J gene: TRBJ2-7
CDR3 protein: CASSLEGRGLGGERNEQYF

V gene: TRBV7-2
J gene: TRBJ2-3
CDR3 protein: CASSSSSGRHDTQYF

V gene: TRBV7-3
J gene: TRBJ2-3
CDR3 protein: CASSPGGTGRDTQYF

V gene: TRBV11-2
J gene: TRBJ2-7
CDR3 protein: CASSFNRGLVEQYF

V gene: TRBV11-2
J gene: TRBJ2-7
CDR3 protein: CASSPDRGTAYEQYF

V gene: TRBV27
J gene: TRBJ1-2
CDR3 protein: CASSKDRGRGYGYTF

V gene: TRBV27
J gene: TRBJ2-5
CDR3 protein: CASSLRIGAGGGETQYF

V gene: TRBV7-2
J gene: TRBJ2-5
CDR3 protein: CASSLPQRKREGEETQYF

V gene: TRBV5-1
J gene: -
CDR3 protein: CASSLGRSSYEQYF

V gene: TRBV10-3
J gene: TRBJ2-1
CDR3 protein: CAISPRLASTHFDNEQFF

V gene: TRBV4-1
J gene: TRBJ1-2
CDR3 protein: CASSQGGQSYGYTF

V gene: TRBV28
J gene: TRBJ2-3
CDR3 protein: CASSVTGIRTDTQYF

V gene: TRBV19
J gene: TRBJ1-1
CDR3 protein: CASSIRGAWTFF

V gene: TRBV18
J gene: TRBJ2-3
CDR3 protein: CASSPGRASTDTQYF

V gene: TRBV12-5
J gene: TRBJ2-7
CDR3 protein: CASGLVKTSGSGHEQYF

V gene: TRBV5-4
J gene: TRBJ2-2
CDR3 protein: CASSLVTGTGELFF

V gene: TRBV7-2
J gene: TRBJ2-7
CDR3 protein: CASSLYLAGASSYEQYF